Listed here are 31 T cell receptor beta chains from one sample, sequenced in a study of PD-L1 blockade in urothelial cancer. The time point was: peripheral blood 6 weeks after treatment start. Data came from immunoSEQ multiplex PCR; TCRdb stores just in-frame clones and leaves some out. The repertoire holds 90,000 to 130,000 clones, 85% to 95% seen once, with less than 4.5% in the top ten. Sequencing used PBMCs, obtained around atezolizumab (anti-PD-L1) treatment. The receptors come from a man in his sixties with urothelial cancer.

The rearrangement uses TRBV4-3 and TRBJ1-3, with D hard to call. Germline V gene data show CDR1 as LGHNA and CDR2 as YSLEER. Trimming shortened V by 4 bases and J by 4 bases, and 11 bases separated the two germline ends. The CDR3 length is 14 residues. CDR3: CASSRDTGGNTIYF. In DNA, the CDR3 is TGCGCCAGCAGCCGCGACACGGGAGGAAACACCATATATTTT.

The sample holds a few counts of this clone. This chain connects TRBV5-1 to TRBJ1-6; TRBD1 matches 9 bases. J lost 7 bases, V lost 4 bases, and 6 bases had no gene match. Germline V CDR1 and CDR2: SGHRS, YFSETQ. The length of the CDR3 is 15 residues. The CDR3 sequence is CASSEQGAGNSPLHF. The CDR3 DNA is TGCGCCAGCAGCGAACAGGGGGCGGGGAATTCACCCCTCCACTTT. The entire variable domain, with the rest obtained from reference TRBV5-1 and TRBJ1-6, is as follows: KAGVTQTPRYLIKTRGQQVTLSCSPISGHRSVSWYQQTPGQGLQFLFEYFSETQRNKGNFPGRFSGRQFSNSRSEMNVSTLELGDSALYLCASSEQGAGNSPLHFGNGTRLTVT.

The chain employs TRBV4-2 and TRBJ2-3; D may be TRBD2 (6 bases). With 4 bases removed from V and 1 base from J, the gap between germline ends came to 18 bases. CDR3 size: 17 residues. The germline CDR1 and CDR2 sequences are LGHNA and YNFKEQ. The CDR3 loop reads CASSRLPGTSGTDTQYF. CDR3 coding DNA: TGTGCCAGCAGCCGATTACCCGGGACTTCCGGCACAGATACGCAGTATTTT.

The chain employs TRBV21-1 and TRBJ2-7; the table's D call TRBD2 went unverified against the DNA. TRBV21-1 is a pseudogene locus. This CDR3 has 13 amino acids. The CDR3 spells CASSKVVGVEQYF. CDR3 DNA sequence: TGTGCCAGCAGCAAAGTTGTGGGAGTCGAGCAGTACTTC.

This clone was detected once. V gene TRBV28 combines with J gene TRBJ2-4; 10 nucleotides align to TRBD2. The V segment lost 5 bases and the J segment 9 bases; nucleotides outside the gene matches: 10. The V gene's germline CDR1 is MDHEN and CDR2 SYDVKM. This CDR3 contains 15 residues. The DNA of the CDR3 is TGTGCCAGCAGTAGCAGCGTAGCGGGAGGCGTCATTCAGTACTTC. Protein: CASSSSVAGGVIQYF.

The rearrangement links TRBV25-1 to TRBJ2-7; the D gene is possibly TRBD2 (6 bases). Trimming shortened V by 6 bases and J by 0 bases, and 15 bases separated the two germline ends. This CDR3 has 15 amino acids. Germline V gives CDR1 MGHDK, CDR2 SYGVNS. Written as DNA, the CDR3 is TGTGCCAGCAGCAGCCCCGGGACTGCCTCCTACGAGCAGTACTTC. Amino acids: CASSSPGTASYEQYF.

The chain links TRBV10-3 to TRBJ2-5, with TRBD1 as a possible D gene (5 bases). The length of the CDR3 is 17 residues. From germline, CDR1 is ENHRY and CDR2 SYGVKD. Trimming removed 0 bases at V and 4 bases at J, with 18 bases between. The CDR3 sequence: CAISESRQGGQRETQYF. The CDR3 nucleotides are TGTGCCATCAGTGAGTCTCGGCAGGGTGGTCAGAGAGAGACCCAGTACTTC.

The chain has TRBV4-1 and TRBJ1-6, with D tentatively TRBD1 (6 bases). The CDR3 spans 15 residues. Germline CDR1 is MGHRA and CDR2 is YSYEKL. V lost 0 bases to trimming and J lost 10 bases, with 13 bases between them. CDR3 DNA: TGCGCCAGCAGCCAAGAGTTTGGACAGACATCACCCCTCCACTTT. Its translation is CASSQEFGQTSPLHF.

The chain links TRBV7-2 to TRBJ2-5; TRBD2 aligns across 8 bases. Germline V gene sequence: CDR1 SGHTA, CDR2 FQGNSA. The J segment lost 5 bases and the V segment lost 2 bases, leaving 1 base of the junction unmatched. This CDR3 is 13 amino acids long. Written as DNA, the CDR3 is TGTGCCAGCAGCTTATCGGGGGGGGAGACCCAGTACTTC. It is translated as CASSLSGGETQYF.

V usage is TRBV7-2 and J usage is TRBJ1-1, with D perhaps matching TRBD1 (5 bases). V lost 0 bases and J lost 6, with 8 bases in between. In germline, CDR1 is SGHTA, CDR2 FQGNSA. The CDR3 totals 13 residues. CDR3 in amino acids: CASSLARQSEAFF. The CDR3 DNA follows: TGTGCCAGCAGCTTAGCGAGACAGTCTGAAGCTTTCTTT.

The J gene is TRBJ2-1, the V gene TRBV18, with 11 bases identical to TRBD2. V lost 3 bases, J lost 9 bases, and 7 bases stayed unmatched. Germline values: CDR1 KGHSH, CDR2 LQKENI. This CDR3 comprises 15 residues. This chain's CDR3 is CASSPLAGGLGEQFF. CDR3 in DNA: TGTGCCAGCTCACCGCTAGCGGGAGGTCTGGGTGAGCAGTTCTTC.

The V and J genes are TRBV9 and TRBJ1-3; unclear D gene. Germline CDR1 is SGDLS and CDR2 is YYNGEE. The CDR3 covers 14 residues. Between the trimmed V and J ends, which lost 2 bases and 4 bases, there was a span of 10 bases. The CDR3 here is CASSVDPGGNTIYF. The CDR3 DNA sequence: TGTGCCAGCAGCGTTGACCCGGGGGGAAACACCATATATTTT.

This clone appeared a few times. This sequence joins TRBV19 and TRBJ2-2; D is perhaps TRBD1 (5 bases). V was shortened by 1 base and J by 6 bases, with 12 bases between the two germline ends. CDR3 length equals 15 residues. Germline CDR1 is LNHDA and CDR2 is SQIVND (reference sequence). CDR3 residues: CASSIVTTGAGELFF. The CDR3 bases are TGTGCCAGTAGTATAGTTACTACAGGTGCCGGGGAGCTGTTTTTT.

The chain carries TRBV5-6 and TRBJ2-2, with a weak D call TRBD1 (5 bases). CDR3 length: 14 residues. Germline-derived CDR1 and CDR2 are SGHDT and YYEEEE. Deletions cut 2 bases from V and 2 bases from J, with 7 bases between. CDR3 loop: CASSLWGNTGELFF. CDR3 DNA sequence: TGTGCCAGCAGCTTATGGGGCAACACCGGGGAGCTGTTTTTT.

The V and J genes are TRBV6-1 and TRBJ2-1; 11 positions agree with TRBD2. This CDR3 spans 13 amino acids. Losses at the gene ends were 6 bases for V and 7 bases for J; bases not matched to a gene: 2. CDR1 and CDR2 from the germline V gene are MNHNS and SASEGT. CDR3 region: CASRGLAENEQFF. The CDR3 DNA is TGTGCCAGCAGGGGACTAGCGGAGAATGAGCAGTTCTTC.

This chain links TRBV6-1 with TRBJ2-1; D gene unclear. V gave up 4 bases and J gave up 0 bases, with 13 bases separating them. Germline loops: CDR1 MNHNS, CDR2 SASEGT. This CDR3 is 16 amino acids long. CDR3 region: CASSGAISSSYNEQFF. The CDR3 DNA is TGTGCCAGCAGTGGGGCTATTTCAAGCTCCTACAATGAGCAGTTCTTC.

The rearrangement uses TRBV7-6 and TRBJ1-1; 7 nucleotides align to TRBD1. The CDR3 spans 14 residues. Trimming took 3 bases from V and 1 from J; bases not matched to a gene: 2. Germline V lookup: CDR1 SGHVS, CDR2 FNYEAQ. The DNA for the CDR3 is TGTGCCAGCAGCTTCGGGACAGCGAACACTGAAGCTTTCTTT. As protein: CASSFGTANTEAFF.

This clone showed up just a few times. The chain recombines TRBV5-8 with TRBJ2-7, with 11 bases identical to TRBD2. The V gene's germline CDR1 is SGHTS and CDR2 YDEGEE. There are 14 residues in the CDR3. J gave up 7 bases and V 0 bases, and 3 bases lay outside the gene matches. The chain's CDR3 is CASSLVSGREEQYF. Written as DNA, the CDR3 is TGTGCCAGCAGCTTGGTTAGCGGGAGGGAAGAGCAGTACTTC.

V is TRBV21-1 and J is TRBJ2-3; TRBD2 was called by the table and not checked on the DNA. TRBV21-1 counts as a pseudogene. The length of the CDR3 is 15 residues. The CDR3 sequence is CASSPHRGFPDTQYF. The CDR3 DNA sequence: TGTGCCAGCAGCCCCCACCGGGGGTTTCCAGATACGCAGTATTTT.

Turning to this clone: Other DNA sequences within the sample encode an identical CDR3. V gene TRBV11-3 combines with J gene TRBJ2-7; a weak D match, TRBD2 (5 bases). The CDR3 covers 14 residues. From germline, CDR1 is SGHNT and CDR2 YENEEA. The ends were cut back, 4 bases at V and 0 bases at J, with 10 bases in the middle. The CDR3 sequence is CASSSGMSSYEQYF. The DNA for the CDR3 is TGTGCCAGCAGCTCCGGGATGAGCTCCTACGAGCAGTACTTC.

The chain employs TRBV29-1 and TRBJ2-5; a weak D match, TRBD1 (6 bases). Germline V gene data show CDR1 as SQVTM and CDR2 as ANQGSEA. With 6 bases removed from V and 2 bases from J, the gap between germline ends came to 13 bases. The CDR3 consists of 13 residues. CDR3 bases: TGCAGCGTCCTATCCAGGGGTCAAGAGACCCAGTACTTC. Its protein product is CSVLSRGQETQYF.

The rearrangement uses TRBV18 and TRBJ2-7, with no clear D. This CDR3 has 15 amino acids. The V end was cut by 3 bases, the J end by 2 bases, with 14 bases between. Germline V gene data show CDR1 as KGHSH and CDR2 as LQKENI. CDR3 nucleotides: TGTGCCAGCTCACCGCGGAATGCCCGCACCTACGAGCAGTACTTC. Translating gives CASSPRNARTYEQYF.

The gene calls are TRBV4-2 and TRBJ2-5, with 8 nucleotides matching TRBD2. This CDR3 has 18 residues. The germline V gene has CDR1 LGHNA and CDR2 YNFKEQ. With V trimmed by 1 base and J by 5 bases, 15 bases remained unmatched. The CDR3 nucleotides are TGTGCCAGCAGCCAAGGGAACATAGCGGGGATTTTCGGGGAGACCCAGTACTTC. It encodes CASSQGNIAGIFGETQYF.

The rearrangement uses TRBV7-2 and TRBJ2-3, with 8 bases that match TRBD2. In germline, CDR1 is SGHTA, CDR2 FQGNSA. This CDR3 has 15 residues. The V segment lost 0 bases and the J segment 4 bases; nucleotides outside the gene matches: 3. CDR3 DNA: TGTGCCAGCAGCTTAGCAGCGGGAGTCGCAGATACGCAGTATTTT. Its protein is CASSLAAGVADTQYF.

This clone was observed once. The V gene is TRBV12-2, the J gene TRBJ2-7; no DNA check was done on the table's D call, TRBD1. TRBV12-2 is described as a pseudogene. This CDR3 is 19 amino acids long. CDR3 nucleotides: TGTGCAAGTCGCTTAGAATACCACGGACAGGGCCTTTTCTCCTACGAGCAGTACTTC. Translated, it gives CASRLEYHGQGLFSYEQYF.

The genes are TRBV5-4 and TRBJ2-1; D is possibly TRBD1 (6 bases). This CDR3 region has 15 residues. The V end was cut by 4 bases, the J end by 7 bases, with 18 bases between. Per germline, CDR1 SGHNT and CDR2 YYREEE (reference sequence). CDR3 in amino acids: CASSLQGTQRNEQFF. CDR3 sequence (DNA): TGTGCCAGCAGCCTACAGGGCACACAAAGAAATGAGCAGTTCTTC.

This CDR3 reads CASSLLAGSYNEQFF. The CDR3 DNA reads TGTGCCAGCAGCTTACTCGCGGGATCCTACAATGAGCAGTTCTTC. The genes are TRBV7-2 and TRBJ2-1, with a weak D call TRBD2 (6 bases). The CDR3 is 15 amino acids. V lost 2 bases and J lost 1, with 9 bases in between. Germline assignment: CDR1 SGHTA and CDR2 FQGNSA.

The chain employs TRBV6-5 and TRBJ2-7; TRBD2 is a possible D gene (6 bases). The V end was cut by 5 bases, the J end by 3 bases, with 17 bases between. Germline lookup yields CDR1 MNHEY and CDR2 SVGAGI. This CDR3 has 15 amino acids. CDR3 loop: CASSKRAWGDYEQYF. For the CDR3, the DNA is TGTGCCAGCAGTAAACGAGCTTGGGGGGACTACGAGCAGTACTTC.

The chain combines TRBV13 with TRBJ2-7, with a possible D match to TRBD1 (6 bases). Germline CDR1 reads PRHDT; CDR2 reads FYEKMQ (reference sequence). CDR3 length equals 13 residues. Trimming removed 5 bases at V and 4 bases at J, with 12 bases between. The CDR3 is CASSTRTAYEQYF. The CDR3 DNA reads TGTGCCAGCAGCACGCGGACAGCTTACGAGCAGTACTTC.

The chain has TRBV6-1 and TRBJ1-5, with D uncertain. This CDR3 is built from 16 residues. Germline values: CDR1 MNHNS, CDR2 SASEGT. V was pared by 0 bases and J by 1 base, with 10 bases between. CDR3: CASSEASPLSNQPQHF. In DNA form, the CDR3 reads TGTGCCAGCAGTGAAGCGTCACCACTGAGCAATCAGCCCCAGCATTTT.

The chain is built from TRBV6-6 and TRBJ1-1; D is uncertain. Deletions cut 0 bases from V and 1 base from J, with 3 bases between. The CDR3 has 13 residues. Germline CDR1 and CDR2: MNHNY and SVGAGI (reference sequence). CDR3 sequence reads: CASSYSQNTEAFF. Here the CDR3 DNA reads TGTGCCAGCAGTTACTCACAGAACACTGAAGCTTTCTTT.